These 9 T cell receptor beta chains originate from one sample sequenced in a study of cytomegalovirus exposure and HLA in healthy donors. PCR primers comprised 60 Vbeta and 13 Jbeta primers. The repertoire was sequenced with immunoSEQ multiplex PCR; TCRdb's copy has only in-frame clones and lacks some. The sample contains some 140,000 clones, roughly 72% of which appear only once. Sequenced input: PBMCs. The receptors derive from a man aged 25-45 years in good health and CMV-seronegative.

This rearrangement joins TRBV5-5 to TRBJ1-2, with D possibly TRBD1 on 5 matching bases. The V gene's germline CDR1 is SGHKS and CDR2 YYEKEE (reference sequence). V lost 0 bases and J 4 bases, leaving 16 bases between the germline ends. The CDR3 extends over 16 amino acids. CDR3 nucleotides: TGTGCCAGCAGCTTGGCGGGAGAGCTAGGGGTCTATGGCTACACCTTC. Protein sequence: CASSLAGELGVYGYTF.

This chain uses TRBV15 with TRBJ1-1, with D maybe TRBD1 (6 bases). Trimming left V 5 bases short and J 1 base short, with 20 bases between. CDR1 LNHNV and CDR2 YYDKDF come from the germline V gene (reference sequence). The CDR3 extends over 17 amino acids. The chain's CDR3 is CATSGRGSGLKNTEAFF. The CDR3 coding sequence is TGTGCCACCAGCGGGAGGGGGTCAGGACTGAAGAACACTGAAGCTTTCTTT.

V gene TRBV5-6 combines with J gene TRBJ1-2, with unresolved D. The V gene lost 2 bases and the J gene lost 0 bases, with 8 bases spanning the gap. This CDR3 comprises 14 residues. Germline CDR1 SGHDT, CDR2 YYEEEE. The CDR3 DNA follows: TGTGCCAGCAGCTTTTTAACAGCTAACTATGGCTACACCTTC. It codes for CASSFLTANYGYTF.

This clone was detected only a few times. V gene TRBV2 combines with J gene TRBJ1-5; TRBD1 might be the D (6 bases). V gave up 5 bases and J gave up 1 base, with 9 bases separating them. Germline CDR1 SNHLY, CDR2 FYNNEI. This CDR3 spans 14 amino acids. CDR3 nucleotides: TGTGCCAGCAGTCTCGGACAGAGCAATCAGCCCCAGCATTTT. Its protein is CASSLGQSNQPQHF.

This clone was recorded a few times. This chain joins TRBV7-6 and TRBJ1-1; 8 nucleotides match TRBD1. Germline values: CDR1 SGHVS, CDR2 FNYEAQ. V dropped 3 bases and J dropped 4; count of bases not matched to a gene: 10. The CDR3 runs to 16 residues. The CDR3 is CASSFIPTGVGTEAFF. CDR3 nucleotide sequence: TGTGCCAGCAGCTTTATACCGACAGGGGTGGGCACTGAAGCTTTCTTT.

This clone has ten or more counts. The chain is built from TRBV5-4 and TRBJ2-3; TRBD2 matches 7 bases. CDR3 size: 14 residues. Looked up from germline, CDR1 is SGHNT and CDR2 is YYREEE (reference sequence). V shed 4 bases, J shed 2 bases, and the junction held 4 bases outside the gene matches. In DNA form, the CDR3 reads TGTGCCAGCAGCGCGGGACTATACACAGATACGCAGTATTTT. Translation gives CASSAGLYTDTQYF.

The rearrangement links TRBV13 to TRBJ2-6; TRBD1 agrees at 7 bases. CDR1 and CDR2 from the germline V gene are PRHDT and FYEKMQ (reference sequence). This CDR3 region has 15 residues. The ends lost 5 bases at V and 2 bases at J; junction bases unmatched: 3. The CDR3 loop is CASSPQGAGANVLTF. The DNA of the CDR3 is TGTGCCAGCAGCCCCCAGGGGGCTGGGGCCAACGTCCTGACTTTC.

The V and J genes are TRBV6-1 and TRBJ2-5; tentative D call: TRBD1 (6 bases). The CDR3 runs 16 residues. Germline CDR1 reads MNHNS; CDR2 reads SASEGT. Between the trimmed V and J ends, which lost 4 bases and 1 base, there was a span of 16 bases. This chain's CDR3 is CASSGNWDTVQETQYF. The CDR3 nucleotides read TGTGCCAGCAGTGGGAACTGGGACACCGTCCAAGAGACCCAGTACTTC.

This rearrangement joins TRBV18 to TRBJ1-4; 7 bases fit TRBD1. In germline, CDR1 is KGHSH, CDR2 LQKENI. Losses at the gene ends were 3 bases for V and 4 bases for J; bases not matched to a gene: 8. The CDR3 is 16 residues long. CDR3 coding DNA: TGTGCCAGCTCACCCGGCGGGACAGACAATAATGAAAAACTGTTTTTT. Translating it yields CASSPGGTDNNEKLFF.